The next 14 T cell receptor beta chains were all read from a single sample in a study of blood T cell repertoires in COVID-19. This table comes from immunoSEQ multiplex PCR, and its TCRdb copy is limited to in-frame clones, with some not included. The data hold about 150,000 clones, with around four fifths observed a single time. The sequenced sample was peripheral blood. These TCRs come from a man between 65 and 80 years old with acute or convalescent COVID-19.

V gene TRBV18 combines with J gene TRBJ1-1, with D tentatively TRBD1 (6 bases). V shed 3 bases and J shed 3 bases, with 17 bases lying between them. Germline CDR1 and CDR2: KGHSH and LQKENI. The CDR3 extends over 16 amino acids. The CDR3 here is CASSPSRGYGDTEAFF. The CDR3 nucleotides read TGTGCCAGCTCACCGAGTAGGGGGTACGGGGACACTGAAGCTTTCTTT.

This clone appeared once. CDR3 DNA: TGTGCCAGTAGTACCCTTCTCACTGACAGGATGGATCAGCCCCAGCATTTT. It encodes CASSTLLTDRMDQPQHF. This chain joins TRBV19 and TRBJ1-5; maybe TRBD1 (6 bases). Trimming took 4 bases from V and 5 from J, leaving 21 bases between them. Per germline, CDR1 LNHDA and CDR2 SQIVND (reference sequence). The CDR3 contains 17 residues. The full variable domain, rest sourced from reference TRBV19 and TRBJ1-5, is DGGITQSPKYLFRKEGQNVTLSCEQNLNHDAMYWYRQDPGQGLRLIYYSQIVNDFQKGDIAEGYSVSREKKESFPLTVTSAQKNPTAFYLCASSTLLTDRMDQPQHFGDGTRLSIL.

This clone was observed a single time. The chain couples TRBV6-5 to TRBJ2-3; 8 bases are shared with TRBD1. This CDR3 has 15 amino acids. Germline-derived CDR1 and CDR2 are MNHEY and SVGAGI. Trimming at V came to 2 bases and at J to 1 base, leaving 2 bases not matched to a gene. The CDR3 is CASSYQGAGTDTQYF. The CDR3 DNA is TGTGCCAGCAGTTACCAGGGGGCGGGCACAGATACGCAGTATTTT.

There are a few counts of this clone. The sample has other DNA sequences that encode this CDR3 too. The chain joins TRBV19 to TRBJ1-2, with D possibly TRBD1 on 5 matching bases. This CDR3 spans 11 amino acids. CDR1 is LNHDA and CDR2 is SQIVND in the germline V gene (reference sequence). Trimming pared 2 bases from V and 8 bases from J, leaving 6 bases between. CDR3 region: CASSIRGGYTF. The CDR3 region has the DNA TGTGCCAGTAGTATAAGGGGAGGCTACACCTTC.

This chain links TRBV6-1 with TRBJ1-1, with D perhaps TRBD1 (6 bases). The CDR3 has 15 amino acids. Trimming cost V 0 bases and J 8 bases, with 16 bases left between them. The germline V gene has CDR1 MNHNS and CDR2 SASEGT. CDR3 region: CASSEAQSGTLEAFF. DNA for the CDR3: TGTGCCAGCAGTGAAGCCCAGTCGGGGACATTAGAAGCTTTCTTT.

V and J are TRBV6-1 and TRBJ1-3; TRBD1 aligns across 8 bases. With V trimmed by 0 bases and J by 1 base, 8 bases remained unmatched. The CDR3 is made up of 18 amino acids. Per germline, CDR1 MNHNS and CDR2 SASEGT. The CDR3 region has the DNA TGTGCCAGCAGTGAAGCGGGCGACAGGGGCATATCTGGAAACACCATATATTTT. This encodes CASSEAGDRGISGNTIYF.

V and J are TRBV6-5 and TRBJ2-5, with TRBD2 identical over 13 bases. The CDR3 has 15 amino acids. V trimming: 7 bases; J trimming: 5 bases; junction bases outside the gene matches: 7. Per the germline V gene, CDR1 is MNHEY and CDR2 is SVGAGI. CDR3 protein: CASNAGLAGQETQYF. In DNA, the CDR3 is TGTGCCAGCAACGCGGGACTAGCGGGACAGGAGACCCAGTACTTC.

The chain combines TRBV7-9 with TRBJ1-4; D gene ambiguous. The CDR3 length is 15 residues. V was trimmed by 0 bases and J by 7 bases, leaving 12 bases between them. CDR1 SEHNR and CDR2 FQNEAQ come from the germline V gene (reference sequence). This CDR3 reads CASSLAVGGSEKLFF. The CDR3 nucleotides read TGTGCCAGCAGCTTAGCAGTGGGCGGGAGTGAAAAACTGTTTTTT. Drawing the rest from reference TRBV7-9 and TRBJ1-4, the complete variable domain is DTGVSQNPRHKITKRGQNVTFRCDPISEHNRLYWYRQTLGQGPEFLTYFQNEAQLEKSRLLSDRFSAERPKGSFSTLEIQRTEQGDSAMYLCASSLAVGGSEKLFFGSGTQLSVL.

This clone was seen once. The V and J genes are TRBV24-1 and TRBJ2-1; D is undetermined. The CDR3 is 13 amino acids. Germline assignment: CDR1 KGHDR and CDR2 SFDVKD. Trimming stripped 5 bases from V and 7 bases from J, with 11 bases between. CDR3 nucleotide sequence: TGTGCCACCAGTGGATCGCGACAAAATGAGCAGTTCTTC. Translated: CATSGSRQNEQFF.

The V call is TRBV7-2, the J call TRBJ2-7; the D gene is possibly TRBD1 (5 bases). The CDR3 length is 14 residues. Germline assignment: CDR1 SGHTA and CDR2 FQGNSA. The ends were cut back, 2 bases at V and 0 bases at J, with 8 bases in the middle. The CDR3 sequence is CASSLRRASYEQYF. The CDR3 DNA is TGTGCCAGCAGCTTACGCAGGGCCTCCTACGAGCAGTACTTC.

J is TRBJ2-3 and V is TRBV28; 7 positions match TRBD1. Germline V CDR1 and CDR2: MDHEN, SYDVKM. CDR3 length equals 14 residues. V gave up 5 bases and J gave up 3 bases; unmatched junction bases: 5. CDR3 DNA sequence: TGTGCCAGCAGTGTAGGGACAGAGACAGATACGCAGTATTTT. This codes for CASSVGTETDTQYF.

The rearrangement uses TRBV2 and TRBJ2-1; D is unresolved. There are 11 residues in the CDR3. Trimming stripped 5 bases from V and 9 bases from J, with 8 bases between. Germline V lookup: CDR1 SNHLY, CDR2 FYNNEI. This CDR3 is CASSPNVEQFF. The CDR3 DNA reads TGTGCCAGCAGTCCTAACGTTGAGCAGTTCTTC.

Here the CDR3 DNA reads TGTGCCAGCTCACCAATTTCCGGGGATGAATCCGGGGAGCTGTTTTTT. The encoded protein is CASSPISGDESGELFF. The rearrangement uses TRBV18 and TRBJ2-2; TRBD2 is a possible D gene (5 bases). The length of the CDR3 is 16 residues. Trimming took 2 bases from V and 6 from J, leaving 16 bases between them. CDR1 KGHSH and CDR2 LQKENI come from the germline V gene. Filled out from reference TRBV18 and TRBJ2-2, the complete variable domain reads NAGVMQNPRHLVRRRGQEARLRCSPMKGHSHVYWYRQLPEEGLKFMVYLQKENIIDESGMPKERFSAEFPKEGPSILRIQQVVRGDSAAYFCASSPISGDESGELFFGEGSRLTVL.

This clone was detected once. This chain uses TRBV6-1 with TRBJ1-2; 7 nucleotides line up with TRBD1. Germline CDR1 reads MNHNS; CDR2 reads SASEGT. The CDR3 spans 14 residues. V was pared by 2 bases and J by 4 bases, with 4 bases of the junction left unmatched. Written as DNA, the CDR3 is TGTGCCAGCAGTGAAAGGACAGGTCCCTATGGCTACACCTTC. This codes for CASSERTGPYGYTF.